This T cell receptor (beta chain) is drawn from a study of human T cells and chemical hapten exposure. Per the germline V gene, CDR1 is LNHDA and CDR2 is SQIVND (reference sequence). The ends were cut back, 4 bases at V and 2 bases at J, with 8 bases in the middle. The length of the CDR3 is 13 residues. The time point is: patch test 1, 2 weeks after DPC sensitization. Stated treatment: therapeutic diphenylcyclopropenone sensitization with weekly scalp DPC. Donors were 18 to 70-year-old alopecia patients suitable for DPC. A single record per CDR3 protein comes from TCRdb applying MiXCR to the RACE reads. The sample holds 150,000 to 200,000 distinct CDR3 sequences; about 14% are singletons and the top ten take 1.7%.

The sequences come from whole blood, collected in connection with sensitization to the hapten diphenylcyclopropenone (DPC). The J gene is TRBJ1-2, the V gene TRBV19, with D perhaps matching TRBD1 (5 bases). This clonotype was obtained from a woman aged 25 to 39 with alopecia areata. Some clones in this sample may be carry-over from other donors' samples. The CDR3 is CASSTRDNYGYTF. CDR3 sequence (DNA): TGTGCCAGTAGTACCCGGGACAACTATGGCTACACCTTC.